Shown below are 26 T cell receptor beta chains from a single sample sequenced in a study of neurological immune-mediated disorders. A single record per CDR3 protein comes from TCRdb applying MiXCR to the 5' RACE reads. Here the sample spans about 33,000 distinct CDR3 sequences, roughly 1.6% being singletons. Sequencing was done on a sample of PBMCs. The receptors derive from a woman aged 25 to 39 with multiple sclerosis.

Ten or more counts support this clonotype. V gene TRBV12-3 or TRBV12-4 combines with J gene TRBJ2-5; 12 bases match TRBD1. The CDR3 totals 14 residues. The V segment lost 6 bases and the J segment 5 bases; nucleotides outside the gene matches: 4. The CDR3 DNA sequence: TGTGCCAGCAGCCGGGACAGGGGGCTGGAGACCCAGTACTTC. It specifies CASSRDRGLETQYF.

The rearrangement joins TRBV6-9 to TRBJ2-7, with TRBD1 as a possible D gene (5 bases). The germline V gene has CDR1 MNHGY and CDR2 SVAAGI. The CDR3 has 13 amino acids. Between the trimmed V and J ends, which lost 0 bases and 6 bases, there was a span of 9 bases. CDR3 nucleotides: TGTGCCAGCAGTTATTCGGGCGACAGCGAGCAGTACTTC. This sequence encodes CASSYSGDSEQYF.

This clonotype has ten or more counts. This chain connects TRBV20-1 to TRBJ1-5; the D gene is possibly TRBD1 (5 bases). Per germline, CDR1 DFQATT and CDR2 SNEGSKA (reference sequence). V was pared by 5 bases and J by 1 base, with 15 bases between. CDR3 length: 15 amino acids. The CDR3 reads CSAVPFGGSNQPQHF. For the CDR3, the DNA is TGCAGTGCTGTTCCCTTTGGGGGGAGCAATCAGCCCCAGCATTTT.

This clonotype was detected a few times. J is TRBJ2-1 and V is TRBV5-1; 7 positions agree with TRBD1. Trimming removed 3 bases from V and 2 bases from J; junction bases left unmatched: 5. CDR3 length equals 15 residues. Looked up from germline, CDR1 is SGHRS and CDR2 is YFSETQ. DNA for the CDR3: TGCGCCAGCAGCTACGCCGGGACAGCCTACAATGAGCAGTTCTTC. Protein product: CASSYAGTAYNEQFF.

This clonotype appeared a few times. V usage is TRBV20-1 and J usage is TRBJ2-6, with D perhaps matching TRBD1 (5 bases). The germline V gene has CDR1 DFQATT and CDR2 SNEGSKA (reference sequence). The CDR3 is 16 residues long. The V gene lost 6 bases and the J gene lost 3 bases, with 18 bases spanning the gap. Here the CDR3 reads CSARKGNSFGANVLTF. The CDR3, as DNA: TGCAGTGCCAGGAAGGGGAATAGCTTTGGGGCCAACGTCCTGACTTTC.

This clonotype was seen many times. The chain carries TRBV20-1 and TRBJ2-7; D may match TRBD1 or TRBD2 (5 bases each). V lost 3 bases and J lost 2, with 8 bases in between. Germline CDR1 reads DFQATT; CDR2 reads SNEGSKA (reference sequence). CDR3 size: 12 residues. Here the CDR3 DNA reads TGCAGTGCTAGCAGGGAGACCTACGAGCAGTACTTC. It translates to CSASRETYEQYF.

This clonotype was recorded many times. V gene TRBV4-2 combines with J gene TRBJ2-3; 8 bases fit TRBD2. Germline lookup yields CDR1 LGHNA and CDR2 YNFKEQ. The CDR3 totals 16 residues. V was pared by 0 bases and J by 8 bases, with 10 bases of the junction left unmatched. DNA of the CDR3: TGTGCCAGCAGCCAAGACGTTGCGGGGGGCCGGGGTACGCAGTATTTT. This encodes CASSQDVAGGRGTQYF.

This clonotype occurred many times. V and J are TRBV20-1 and TRBJ2-1; tentatively, D is TRBD2 (5 bases). Germline-derived CDR1 and CDR2 are DFQATT and SNEGSKA (reference sequence). CDR3 length equals 13 residues. V gave up 6 bases and J gave up 9 bases, with 18 bases separating them. For the CDR3, the DNA is TGCAGTGCCTCGGGCCTACGGGGTGGTGAGCAGTTCTTC. Translating it yields CSASGLRGGEQFF.

This clonotype was detected ten times or more. The genes are TRBV11-3 and TRBJ1-1, with a tentative D call TRBD1 (5 bases). The CDR3 consists of 14 residues. The germline V and J ends were trimmed by 5 bases and 1 base, with 11 bases remaining between them. Germline CDR1 and CDR2: SGHNT and YENEEA. As DNA, the CDR3 is TGTGCCAGCAGCGGCAGCGGGGGGAACACTGAAGCTTTCTTT. Its translation: CASSGSGGNTEAFF.

This clonotype has at least ten counts. The CDR3 DNA reads as TGTGCCAGCAGTTATTACACGGCCTCTTCCGAGCAGTACTTC. Translating gives CASSYYTASSEQYF. V is TRBV6-2 or TRBV6-3 and J is TRBJ2-7, with D uncertain. Germline assignment: CDR1 MNHEY and CDR2 SVGEGT. Trimming removed 3 bases from V and 6 bases from J, with 15 bases in between. This CDR3 is 14 amino acids long.

This clonotype appeared many times. The rearrangement uses TRBV5-1 and TRBJ1-1; D unresolved. CDR3 length: 13 residues. V was trimmed by 0 bases and J by 4 bases, leaving 7 bases between them. CDR1 and CDR2 (germline): SGHRS, YFSETQ. This CDR3 is CASSLVRSTEAFF. In DNA, the CDR3 is TGCGCCAGCAGCTTGGTAAGGAGCACTGAAGCTTTCTTT.

This clonotype was seen repeatedly, ten times or more. This chain connects TRBV10-3 to TRBJ1-2; no definite D call. Germline assignment: CDR1 ENHRY and CDR2 SYGVKD. This CDR3 has 14 residues. Trimming took 0 bases from V and 8 from J, leaving 13 bases between them. The DNA for the CDR3 is TGTGCCATCAGTGAGTCCCCTAATACGGGCGGCTACACCTTC. Protein: CAISESPNTGGYTF.

This clonotype was detected ten times or more. V is TRBV27 and J is TRBJ2-3, with D tentatively TRBD2 (5 bases). The germline V gene encodes CDR1 MNHEY and CDR2 SMNVEV (reference sequence). The CDR3 runs 14 residues. V lost 6 bases, J lost 7 bases, and 17 bases lay in between. CDR3 nucleotide sequence: TGTGCCAGCAGGACGCTGGTGGGAGTAAATACGCAGTATTTT. This gives the protein CASRTLVGVNTQYF.

This clonotype occurred many times. The V call is TRBV3-1, the J call TRBJ2-5, with 12 positions matching TRBD2. Germline lookup yields CDR1 LGHDT and CDR2 YNNKEL (reference sequence). With 3 bases clipped from V and 5 bases from J, the junction kept 13 bases outside the gene matches. The CDR3 is 18 amino acids. The CDR3 protein is CASSHSPASGGESETQYF. In DNA, the CDR3 is TGTGCCAGCAGCCATTCCCCGGCTAGCGGGGGGGAGTCGGAGACCCAGTACTTC.

At least ten counts were recorded for this clonotype. This sequence joins TRBV20-1 and TRBJ1-6; D might be TRBD1 (5 bases). Germline CDR1 DFQATT, CDR2 SNEGSKA (reference sequence). Deletions cut 2 bases from V and 6 bases from J, with 17 bases between. The CDR3 sequence is 16 residues long. The CDR3 sequence is CSARIRGSWGNSPLHF. In DNA, the CDR3 is TGCAGTGCTAGAATTCGGGGGTCCTGGGGTAATTCACCCCTCCACTTT.

This clonotype has ten or more counts. The V gene is TRBV5-1, the J gene TRBJ1-1; 10 bases match TRBD1. The V gene end was trimmed by 4 bases and the J gene end by 4 bases; junction bases not matched to a gene: 4. Germline V gives CDR1 SGHRS, CDR2 YFSETQ. The CDR3 length is 14 residues. CDR3 loop: CASSPWTGGTEAFF. The CDR3 DNA reads TGCGCCAGCAGCCCCTGGACAGGGGGCACTGAAGCTTTCTTT.

This clonotype was counted at least ten times. This rearrangement joins TRBV12-3 or TRBV12-4 to TRBJ2-3; D is possibly TRBD2 (5 bases). This CDR3 is built from 14 residues. The V and J ends lost 5 bases and 3 bases respectively, with 12 bases between them. The CDR3, as DNA: TGTGCCAGCAGTCCTGGTGGCGGGACAGATACGCAGTATTTT. Translated, it gives CASSPGGGTDTQYF.

This clonotype was found many times. J is TRBJ1-2 and V is TRBV5-1; TRBD1 matches at 8 bases. Germline V CDR1 and CDR2: SGHRS, YFSETQ. CDR3 length: 14 amino acids. V trimming: 0 bases; J trimming: 8 bases; junction bases outside the gene matches: 6. The CDR3 protein is CASSLEGQGQGYTF. In nucleotides, the CDR3 is TGCGCCAGCAGCTTGGAAGGACAGGGACAAGGCTACACCTTC.

This clonotype was observed at least ten times. V is TRBV20-1 and J is TRBJ1-5, with a weak D call TRBD1 (6 bases). Germline CDR1 is DFQATT and CDR2 is SNEGSKA (reference sequence). Trimming removed 1 base at V and 5 bases at J, with 12 bases between. This CDR3 has 14 residues. The CDR3 reads CSARVEQGHQPQHF. The CDR3 nucleotides are TGCAGTGCTAGAGTCGAACAGGGCCATCAGCCCCAGCATTTT.

At least ten counts were recorded for this clonotype. The chain couples TRBV4-2 to TRBJ1-5, with D tentatively TRBD1 (6 bases). CDR3 length equals 15 residues. Germline CDR1 and CDR2: LGHNA and YNFKEQ. Trimming took 3 bases from V and 5 from J, leaving 14 bases between them. The CDR3 DNA sequence: TGTGCCAGCAGCCACCCAGGGGCGAACTATCAGCCCCAGCATTTT. Translation: CASSHPGANYQPQHF.

This clonotype showed up many times. V usage is TRBV12-3 or TRBV12-4 and J usage is TRBJ2-1, with 10 bases aligning to TRBD2. J lost 4 bases, V lost 6 bases, and 6 bases had no gene match. This CDR3 comprises 15 residues. The CDR3 loop is CASRLTSGVYNEQFF. The CDR3 nucleotides are TGTGCCAGCAGGTTAACTAGCGGGGTTTACAATGAGCAGTTCTTC.

This clonotype occurred many times. V and J are TRBV7-2 and TRBJ2-1; D remains unclear. This CDR3 is built from 14 residues. The germline gives CDR1 SGHTA, CDR2 FQGNSA. Between the trimmed V and J ends, which lost 1 base and 2 bases, there was a span of 6 bases. CDR3 in DNA: TGTGCCAGCAGCTTAGATCCGACCTACAATGAGCAGTTCTTC. Its translation is CASSLDPTYNEQFF.

In its sample, this clonotype was seen many times. V gene TRBV7-2 combines with J gene TRBJ1-2; unclear D gene. In germline, CDR1 is SGHTA, CDR2 FQGNSA. The CDR3 length is 15 residues. V was clipped by 3 bases and J by 0 bases, with 11 bases between them. The CDR3 nucleotides read TGTGCCAGCAGCTTGCAGGTCCTCTCTAACTATGGCTACACCTTC. As protein: CASSLQVLSNYGYTF.

This clonotype was observed many times. V usage is TRBV5-1 and J usage is TRBJ2-1; D may be TRBD1 or TRBD2 (5 bases each). The CDR3 consists of 14 residues. The germline CDR1 and CDR2 sequences are SGHRS and YFSETQ. V gave up 4 bases and J gave up 5 bases, with 13 bases separating them. Here the CDR3 reads CASSPRGSNNEQFF. For the CDR3, the DNA is TGCGCCAGCAGCCCACGGGGCTCTAACAATGAGCAGTTCTTC. Supplemented by reference TRBV5-1 and TRBJ2-1, the full variable domain reads KAGVTQTPRYLIKTRGQQVTLSCSPISGHRSVSWYQQTPGQGLQFLFEYFSETQRNKGNFPGRFSGRQFSNSRSEMNVSTLELGDSALYLCASSPRGSNNEQFFGPGTRLTVL.

This clonotype was seen many times. The chain employs TRBV6-5 and TRBJ1-2, with a weak D call TRBD1 (6 bases). Looked up from germline, CDR1 is MNHEY and CDR2 is SVGAGI. Trimming took 9 bases from V and 3 from J, leaving 14 bases between them. This CDR3 comprises 13 residues. CDR3 bases: TGTGCCAGTAAGCGGACAGAGGACTATGGCTACACCTTC. Translation: CASKRTEDYGYTF.

This clonotype was detected many times. The V and J genes are TRBV11-1 and TRBJ2-3, with TRBD1 matching over 9 bases. V trimming: 4 bases; J trimming: 11 bases; junction bases outside the gene matches: 16. CDR3 length: 16 amino acids. CDR1 SGHAT and CDR2 FQDESV come from the germline V gene (reference sequence). The CDR3 sequence is CASSYSSGTGRPLQYF. Here the CDR3 DNA reads TGTGCCAGCAGCTACTCTTCCGGGACAGGGAGGCCACTGCAGTATTTT.